The T cell receptor (beta chain) under discussion was sequenced for a study of shared clonotypes between healthy human individuals. Study findings and constraints: Blood was the sole source, and tissue repertoires probably differ.

Researchers sequenced unsorted PBMC DNA using ten immunoSEQ deep assay plates. This table comes from immunoSEQ multiplex PCR, and its TCRdb copy is limited to in-frame clones, with some not included. The sample shows approximately 500,000 clones, almost 80% of them seen only once. In regard to this clone: Its antigen is not known.

The CDR3 is 17 amino acids. V gave up 3 bases and J gave up 4 bases, with 23 bases separating them. This sequence originates from a middle-aged woman in good health. Some clones in this sample may be carry-over from other donors' samples. This chain uses TRBV5-3 with TRBJ2-7, with D perhaps TRBD2 (6 bases). TRBV5-3 is known as an ORF, though its function is uncertain. Material: PBMCs. DNA of the CDR3: TGTGCCAGAAGCTGCGCGGGACTCCCAGGTTCCCATTACGAGCAGTACTTC. Encoded protein: CARSCAGLPGSHYEQYF.